This T cell receptor (beta chain) was captured by sequencing in a study of identical twins. TCRdb called the 5' RACE reads again in MiXCR, with one record for every CDR3 protein. This table has about 470,000 distinct CDR3 sequences, 20% to 25% appearing once. This clonotype was seen just once. The V gene's germline CDR1 is SQVTM and CDR2 ANQGSEA. V was pared by 3 bases and J by 1 base, with 9 bases between. This CDR3 region has 13 residues. The same specimen was also included in a second study, on T cells expressing NK-cell markers. That work contributes: Topping the CD3+CD56-NKG2C+ fraction as well were these clonotypes, in a few donors.

The chain uses TRBV29-1 and TRBJ1-1, with D maybe TRBD1 (6 bases). This clonotype was obtained from a woman aged 18-29 years in good health. Sequencing was performed on CD4+ T cells sorted from blood. The CDR3 DNA is TGCAGCGTTGAGGGGGCCACGAACACTGAAGCTTTCTTT. This gives the protein CSVEGATNTEAFF.